This T cell receptor (beta chain) came from a study of beta chain features in type 1 diabetes. Study details: The examined sorted cells totaled roughly 110,000,000 across samples. Overall study findings and caveats: Although PCR might favor shorter templates, it would do so equally in patients and controls. Fewer insertions but more deletions were seen at VDJ junctions in type 1 diabetes patients.

Reverse transcription of all isolated RNA meant that expressed TCRB transcripts were sequenced. Libraries were prepared by immunoSEQ multiplex PCR; TCRdb keeps only in-frame clonotypes and omits some of them. The table shows roughly 380,000 clones, with roughly a fifth occurring only once. This clone was seen a handful of times. The antigen remains unidentified. Other DNA sequences in this sample translate to the same CDR3. V shed 3 bases and J shed 1 base, with 4 bases lying between them. Germline lookup yields CDR1 SGHDN and CDR2 FVKESK. The CDR3 has 12 residues. Sequenced: naive CD4+ T cells from blood. The chain carries TRBV14 and TRBJ2-7; D remains unclear. The source of this sequence is a woman between 18 and 29 years old in good health. The CDR3 nucleotides read TGTGCCAGCAGCCATTCTTCCTACGAGCAGTACTTC. Its translation: CASSHSSYEQYF.